A single sample gave rise to the 5 T cell receptor beta chains below, sequenced in a study of beta chain features in type 1 diabetes (dated by TCRdb to about 2018). Library creation used the immunoSEQ multiplex PCR assay. The entire isolated RNA was reverse transcribed using the High Capacity cDNA Reverse Transcription Kit, and thus expressed TCRB transcripts were sequenced. TCRdb took over this immuneACCESS table, retaining in-frame rearrangements with V and J assigned. Such tables are incomplete; in checked studies, under half of the missing clones stem from an unresolved V gene, and the remainder is unexplained. A total of roughly 230,000 clones appear in this sample, over 8.5% of them only once. About 0.037% of the sample goes to the ten largest clones. Sequencing was carried out using naive CD4+ T cells from blood. The cell subset or site tag for this specimen amounts to: true naive CD4+ T cells. Receptors were obtained from a woman aged 18-29 years in good health.

This chain joins TRBV11-2 and TRBJ1-2, with 9 nucleotides matching TRBD1. Germline V gene lookup returns CDR1 SGHAT and CDR2 FQNNGV. The CDR3 runs 16 residues. After removal of 0 bases from V and 9 bases from J, the junction contained 11 bases not matched to a gene. CDR3 in DNA: TGTGCCAGCAGCTTAGATCTCGGGACAGGGAGGGCAAGCTACACCTTC. Its protein is CASSLDLGTGRASYTF.

CDR3 loop: CASSLSRGREETQYF. The CDR3 DNA follows: TGCGCCAGCAGCTTGTCCAGGGGACGGGAAGAGACCCAGTACTTC. The chain is built from TRBV5-1 and TRBJ2-5; perhaps TRBD1 as D (6 bases). V dropped 1 base and J dropped 3 bases, with 13 bases sitting between them. This CDR3 contains 15 residues. The germline CDR1 and CDR2 sequences are SGHRS and YFSETQ.

This clone has only a few counts. The V call is TRBV18, the J call TRBJ2-5; TRBD2 is a possible D gene (5 bases). The CDR3 has 13 amino acids. The ends were cut back, 3 bases at V and 5 bases at J, with 10 bases in the middle. Germline values: CDR1 KGHSH, CDR2 LQKENI. This CDR3 is CASSPRDAETQYF. CDR3 nucleotides: TGTGCCAGCTCACCCCGGGATGCCGAGACCCAGTACTTC.

The chain carries TRBV25-1 and TRBJ1-1; D uncertain. The V gene's germline CDR1 is MGHDK and CDR2 SYGVNS. Trimming shortened V by 4 bases and J by 0 bases, and 12 bases separated the two germline ends. CDR3 length: 15 residues. CDR3 protein: CASSVGVFMNTEAFF. In DNA form, the CDR3 reads TGTGCCAGCAGTGTGGGCGTTTTCATGAACACTGAAGCTTTCTTT.

This clone was picked up a small number of times. The chain recombines TRBV19 with TRBJ1-1, with 8 bases identical to TRBD1. Germline CDR1 reads LNHDA; CDR2 reads SQIVND (reference sequence). The CDR3 is 13 residues long. V gave up 6 bases and J gave up 0 bases; unmatched junction bases: 0. DNA of the CDR3: TGTGCCAGTAGGGACAGGGTGAACACTGAAGCTTTCTTT. This encodes CASRDRVNTEAFF.